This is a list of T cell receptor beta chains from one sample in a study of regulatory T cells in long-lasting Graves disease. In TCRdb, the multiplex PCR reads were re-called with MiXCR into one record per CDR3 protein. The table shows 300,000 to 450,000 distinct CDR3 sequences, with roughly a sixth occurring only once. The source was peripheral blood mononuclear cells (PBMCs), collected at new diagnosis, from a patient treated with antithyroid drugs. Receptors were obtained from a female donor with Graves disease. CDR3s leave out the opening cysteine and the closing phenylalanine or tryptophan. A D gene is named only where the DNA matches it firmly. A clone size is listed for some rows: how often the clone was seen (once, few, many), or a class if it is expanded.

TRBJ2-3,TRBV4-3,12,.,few,ASSRSGTADTQY
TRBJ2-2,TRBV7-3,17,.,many,ASSLTPFDPLADTGELF
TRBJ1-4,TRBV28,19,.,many,ASKAVTATTMSWATNEKLF
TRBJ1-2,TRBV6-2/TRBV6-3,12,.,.,ATKSGLANYGYT
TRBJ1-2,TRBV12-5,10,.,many,ASGLQSDGYT
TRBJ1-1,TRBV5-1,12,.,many,ASSLEQMNTEAF
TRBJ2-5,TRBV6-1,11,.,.,ASSLTGQDTQY
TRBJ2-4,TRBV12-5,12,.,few,ASGVGRAKNIQY
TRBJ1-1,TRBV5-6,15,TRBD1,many,ASSPRPGGRMNTEAF
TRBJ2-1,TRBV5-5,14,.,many,ASSPSWQSSYNEQF
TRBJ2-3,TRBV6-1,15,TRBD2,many,ASSPGTSGVSTDTQY
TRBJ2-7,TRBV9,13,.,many,ASSVGFQGGYEQY
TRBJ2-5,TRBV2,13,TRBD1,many,AVLLLGTGQETQY
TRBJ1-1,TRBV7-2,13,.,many,ASSPSGLSNTEAF
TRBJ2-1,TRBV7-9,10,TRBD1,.,ASSSDRGRQF
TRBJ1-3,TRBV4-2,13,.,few,ASSQGGYSGNTIY
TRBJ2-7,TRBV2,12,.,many,ASSERFGAYEQY
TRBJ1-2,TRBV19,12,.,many,ASSISSGYYGYT
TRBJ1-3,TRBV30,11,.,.,AWSEGAGNTIY
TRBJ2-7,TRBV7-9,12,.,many,ASSFNRDVGEQY
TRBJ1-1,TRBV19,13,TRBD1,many,ASSIAHRGSTEAF
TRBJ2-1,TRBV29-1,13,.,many,SVEGVEGSGPEQF
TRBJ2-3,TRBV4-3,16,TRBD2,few,ASSQGPLTSGKTDTQY